This T cell receptor (beta chain) stems from a study of blood T cell repertoires in COVID-19. In the study overall: Sources were T cells, B-cell-depleted T cells, or PBMCs; the material itself was cDNA or gDNA.

Authors' processing steps: Reference gene primer amplification yielded estimated nucleated cell counts. Only in-frame clones appear in the TCRdb table, and some are missing; sequencing was by immunoSEQ multiplex PCR. V and J calls and clone size are copied from that table; D and trimming were computed from the DNA. The sample lists 120,000 to 150,000 clones, approximately 90% occurring once. Germline values: CDR1 SGHRS, CDR2 YFSETQ. Unmatched junction bases numbered 9, after V lost 0 bases and J lost 0 bases. The CDR3 contains 18 residues. Sequenced input: peripheral blood. The J gene is TRBJ2-1, the V gene TRBV5-1; TRBD2 aligns across 7 bases. The receptor was derived from a man aged 18 to 29 with COVID-19, enrolled during active disease. CDR3 bases: TGCGCCAGCAGCTTGGAGGGTAGCGGGTTGAGCTCCTACAATGAGCAGTTCTTC. Its protein product is CASSLEGSGLSSYNEQFF.